The T cell receptor beta chain described here comes from a study of monozygotic twins with cystic fibrosis. Overall study: Library input was about 3 micrograms of fragmented DNA, with approximately 16 PCR cycles.

To note about this clone: As yet, its antigen is unknown.

Study results and caveats: Clonality was generally low (median around 0.0098), higher in the most severe patients.

Method: immunoSEQ multiplex PCR; TCRdb's copy keeps in-frame clones and lacks some. Here the sample spans thousands of clones, 96% being singletons. This clonotype was obtained from a boy aged 2 to 10 with cystic fibrosis. Input material: blood.

This chain's CDR3 is CASSVAPGHEQFF. The CDR3 nucleotides read TGTGCCAGCAGCGTAGCCCCAGGGCATGAGCAGTTCTTC. The gene calls are TRBV9 and TRBJ2-1; D might be TRBD1 (5 bases). CDR1 and CDR2 from the germline V gene are SGDLS and YYNGEE. Trimming left V 0 bases short and J 8 bases short, with 9 bases between. The CDR3 covers 13 residues.